This T cell receptor (beta chain) was profiled in a study of Ad26.COV2.S vaccination and SARS-CoV-2 variants. Study-level background: The donor was enrolled in the Ad26.COV2.S arm of the COV1001 trial. Once, or twice with 56 days between doses, Ad26.COV2.S was given intramuscularly.

Produced via immunoSEQ multiplex PCR; TCRdb's table is partial and in-frame only. The sample holds about 400,000 clones, about 90% seen once. The V gene's germline CDR1 is SGHTA and CDR2 FQGNSA. V gave up 1 base and J gave up 5 bases, with 9 bases separating them. The CDR3 totals 14 residues. Broader study findings: Those who received vaccine or placebo ended up with similar non-spike TCR breadth.

Regarding this clone: What it binds is unknown.

Treatment: 19 received Ad26.COV2.S at low or high dose, single or two shots; 5 received placebo; per-sample allocation not given. Vaccine and placebo recipients were sampled on day 63 after the first injection. Its platform was an Ad26 vector, and its expressed antigen was Wuhan-strain SARS-CoV-2 spike. The chain combines TRBV7-2 with TRBJ2-1, with D hard to call. The sample here was peripheral blood, taken in a trial of Ad26.COV2.S vaccine versus placebo. This TCR was sampled from a person between 18 and 59 years old who received the Ad26.COV2.S COVID-19 vaccine or a placebo. The CDR3 DNA sequence: TGTGCCAGCAGCTTAGGGTTTGGGAACAATGAGCAGTTCTTC. Residues: CASSLGFGNNEQFF.